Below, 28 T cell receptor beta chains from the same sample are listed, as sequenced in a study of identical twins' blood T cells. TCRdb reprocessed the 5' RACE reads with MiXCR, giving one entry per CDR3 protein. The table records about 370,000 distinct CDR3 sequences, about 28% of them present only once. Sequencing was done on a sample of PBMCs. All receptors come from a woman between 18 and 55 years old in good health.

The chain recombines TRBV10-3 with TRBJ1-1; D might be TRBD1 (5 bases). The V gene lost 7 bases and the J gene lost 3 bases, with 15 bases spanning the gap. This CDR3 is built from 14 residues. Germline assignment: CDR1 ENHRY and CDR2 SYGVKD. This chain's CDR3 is CAITMGRRDTEAFF. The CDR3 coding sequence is TGTGCCATCACCATGGGACGGCGGGACACTGAAGCTTTCTTT.

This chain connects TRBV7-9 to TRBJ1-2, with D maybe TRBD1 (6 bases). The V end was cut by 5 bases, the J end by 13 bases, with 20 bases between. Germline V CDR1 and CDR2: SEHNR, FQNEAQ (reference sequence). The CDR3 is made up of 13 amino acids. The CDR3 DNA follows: TGTGCCAGCAGCCTATCATCTATGGGGGCGGCCACCTTC. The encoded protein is CASSLSSMGAATF. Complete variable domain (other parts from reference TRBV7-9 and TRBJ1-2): DTGVSQNPRHKITKRGQNVTFRCDPISEHNRLYWYRQTLGQGPEFLTYFQNEAQLEKSRLLSDRFSAERPKGSFSTLEIQRTEQGDSAMYLCASSLSSMGAATFGSGTRLTVV.

As DNA, the CDR3 is TGCAGCGTTGAGGAGCAGGCAGGGGAAAAACTGTTTTTT. It yields the protein CSVEEQAGEKLFF. This chain joins TRBV29-1 and TRBJ1-4; D perhaps matches TRBD1 (5 bases). This CDR3 contains 13 residues. The V and J ends lost 3 bases and 8 bases respectively, with 13 bases between them. Germline CDR1 SQVTM, CDR2 ANQGSEA.

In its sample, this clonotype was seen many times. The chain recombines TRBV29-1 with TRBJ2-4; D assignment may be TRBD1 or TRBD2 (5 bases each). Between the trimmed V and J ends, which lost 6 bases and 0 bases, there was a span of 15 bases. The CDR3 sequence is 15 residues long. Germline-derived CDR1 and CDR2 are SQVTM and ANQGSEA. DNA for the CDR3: TGCAGCGTGCACTGGGGGTTCCTAGCCAAAAACATTCAGTACTTC. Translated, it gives CSVHWGFLAKNIQYF.

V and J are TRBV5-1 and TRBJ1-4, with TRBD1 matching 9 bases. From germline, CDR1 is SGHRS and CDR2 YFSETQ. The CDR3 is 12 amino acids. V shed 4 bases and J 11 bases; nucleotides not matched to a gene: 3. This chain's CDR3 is CASSEGQGKLFF. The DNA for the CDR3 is TGCGCCAGCAGCGAGGGACAGGGTAAACTGTTTTTT.

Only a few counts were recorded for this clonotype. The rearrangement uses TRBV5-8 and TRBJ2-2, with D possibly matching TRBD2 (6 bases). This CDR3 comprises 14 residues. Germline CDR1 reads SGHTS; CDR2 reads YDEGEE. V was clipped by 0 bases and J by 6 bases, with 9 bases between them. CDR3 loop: CASSLGGLPGELFF. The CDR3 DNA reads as TGTGCCAGCAGCTTGGGCGGACTACCCGGGGAGCTGTTTTTT.

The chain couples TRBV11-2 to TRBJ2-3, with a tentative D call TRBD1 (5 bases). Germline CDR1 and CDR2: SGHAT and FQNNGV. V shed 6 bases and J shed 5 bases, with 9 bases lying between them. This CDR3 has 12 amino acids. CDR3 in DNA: TGTGCCAGCAGGTTCAGGGTAGATACGCAGTATTTT. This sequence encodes CASRFRVDTQYF.

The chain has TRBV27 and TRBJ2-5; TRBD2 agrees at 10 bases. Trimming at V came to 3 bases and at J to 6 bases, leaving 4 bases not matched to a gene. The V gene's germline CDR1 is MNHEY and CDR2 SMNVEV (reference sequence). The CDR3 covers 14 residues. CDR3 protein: CASSFLAGAKTQYF. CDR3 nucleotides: TGTGCCAGCAGTTTCCTAGCGGGAGCGAAGACCCAGTACTTC.

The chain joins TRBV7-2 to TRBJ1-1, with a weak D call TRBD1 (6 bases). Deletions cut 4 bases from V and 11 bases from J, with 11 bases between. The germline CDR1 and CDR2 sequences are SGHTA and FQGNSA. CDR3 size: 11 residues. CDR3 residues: CASSYRERAFF. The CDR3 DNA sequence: TGTGCCAGCAGCTACAGGGAGAGGGCTTTCTTT.

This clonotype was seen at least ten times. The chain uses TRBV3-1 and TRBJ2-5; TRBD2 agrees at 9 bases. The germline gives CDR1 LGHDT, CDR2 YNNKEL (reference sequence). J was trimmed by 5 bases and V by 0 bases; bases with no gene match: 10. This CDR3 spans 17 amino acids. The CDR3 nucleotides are TGTGCCAGCAGCCAAGATTTTAAGGCTAGCGGGACGGAGACCCAGTACTTC. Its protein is CASSQDFKASGTETQYF.

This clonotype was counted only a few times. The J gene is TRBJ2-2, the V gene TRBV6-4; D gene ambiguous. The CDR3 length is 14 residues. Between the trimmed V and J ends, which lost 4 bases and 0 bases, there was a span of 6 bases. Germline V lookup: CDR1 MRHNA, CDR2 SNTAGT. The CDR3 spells CASSAQANTGELFF. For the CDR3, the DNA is TGTGCCAGCAGTGCGCAGGCGAACACCGGGGAGCTGTTTTTT.

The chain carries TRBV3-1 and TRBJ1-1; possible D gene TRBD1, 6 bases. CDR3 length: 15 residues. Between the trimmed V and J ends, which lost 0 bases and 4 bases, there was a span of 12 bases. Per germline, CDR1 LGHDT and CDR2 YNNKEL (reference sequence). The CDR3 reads CASSQDLRRGTEAFF. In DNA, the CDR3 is TGTGCCAGCAGCCAAGATCTCCGCAGGGGCACTGAAGCTTTCTTT.

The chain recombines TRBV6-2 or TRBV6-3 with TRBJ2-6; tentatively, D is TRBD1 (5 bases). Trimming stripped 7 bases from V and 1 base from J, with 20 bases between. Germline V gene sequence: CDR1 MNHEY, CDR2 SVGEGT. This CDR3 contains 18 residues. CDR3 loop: CASIPPPGYQSGANVLTF. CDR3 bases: TGTGCCAGCATCCCCCCGCCAGGGTATCAATCTGGGGCCAACGTCCTGACTTTC.

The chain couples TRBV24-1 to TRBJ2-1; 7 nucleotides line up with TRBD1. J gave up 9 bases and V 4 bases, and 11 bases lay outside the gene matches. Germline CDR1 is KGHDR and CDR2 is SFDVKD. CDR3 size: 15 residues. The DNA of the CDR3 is TGTGCCACCAGTGACCCGGATTCAAGGGACAGTGAGCAGTTCTTC. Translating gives CATSDPDSRDSEQFF.

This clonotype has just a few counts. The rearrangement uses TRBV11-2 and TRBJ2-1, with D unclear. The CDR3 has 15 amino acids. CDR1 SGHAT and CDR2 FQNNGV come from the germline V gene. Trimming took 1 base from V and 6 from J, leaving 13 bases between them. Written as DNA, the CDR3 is TGTGCCAGCAGCTTAGGTAGCACATTGGGCAATGAGCAGTTCTTC. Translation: CASSLGSTLGNEQFF.

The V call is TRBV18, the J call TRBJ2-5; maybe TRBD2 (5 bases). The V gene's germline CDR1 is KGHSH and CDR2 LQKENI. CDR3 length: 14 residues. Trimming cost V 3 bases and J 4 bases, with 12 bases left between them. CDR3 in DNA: TGTGCCAGCTCACCGACACGGGATAGAGAGACCCAGTACTTC. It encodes CASSPTRDRETQYF.

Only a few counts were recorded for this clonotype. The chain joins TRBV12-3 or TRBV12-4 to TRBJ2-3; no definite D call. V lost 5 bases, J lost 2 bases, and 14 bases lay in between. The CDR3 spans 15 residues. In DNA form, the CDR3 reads TGTGCCAGCAGTACCCCCCCTGGCTTCACAGATACGCAGTATTTT. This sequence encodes CASSTPPGFTDTQYF.

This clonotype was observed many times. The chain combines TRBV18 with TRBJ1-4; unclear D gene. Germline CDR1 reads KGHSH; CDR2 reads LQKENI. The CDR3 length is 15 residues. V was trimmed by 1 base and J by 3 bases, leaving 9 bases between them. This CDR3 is CASSPQADPNEKLFF. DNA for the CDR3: TGTGCCAGCTCACCACAGGCCGACCCTAATGAAAAACTGTTTTTT.

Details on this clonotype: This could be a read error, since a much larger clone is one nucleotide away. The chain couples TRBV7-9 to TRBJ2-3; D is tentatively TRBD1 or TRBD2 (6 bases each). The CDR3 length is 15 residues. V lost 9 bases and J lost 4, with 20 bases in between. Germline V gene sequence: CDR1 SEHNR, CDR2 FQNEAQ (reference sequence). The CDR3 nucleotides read TGTGCCAGACTTATAGGGGGGAAAACGGCAGATACGCAGTATTTT. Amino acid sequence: CARLIGGKTADTQYF.

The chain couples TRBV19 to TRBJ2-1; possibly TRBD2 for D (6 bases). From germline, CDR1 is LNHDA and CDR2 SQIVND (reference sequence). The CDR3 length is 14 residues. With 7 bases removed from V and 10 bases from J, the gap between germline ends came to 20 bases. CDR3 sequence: CASNWDFRGVEQFF. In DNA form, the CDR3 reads TGTGCCAGTAATTGGGACTTCCGCGGGGTGGAGCAGTTCTTC.

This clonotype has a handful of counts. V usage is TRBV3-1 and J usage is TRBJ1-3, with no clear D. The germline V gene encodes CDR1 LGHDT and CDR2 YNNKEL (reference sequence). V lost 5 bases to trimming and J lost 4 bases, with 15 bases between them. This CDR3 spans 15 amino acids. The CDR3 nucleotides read TGTGCCAGCAGCTTATTCCAAACACCCGGAAACACCATATATTTT. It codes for CASSLFQTPGNTIYF.

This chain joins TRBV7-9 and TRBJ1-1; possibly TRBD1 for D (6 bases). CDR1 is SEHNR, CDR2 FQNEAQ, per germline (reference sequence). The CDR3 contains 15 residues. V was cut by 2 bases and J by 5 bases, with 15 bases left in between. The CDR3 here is CASSLMGAGGTEAFF. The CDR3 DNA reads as TGTGCCAGCAGCTTAATGGGGGCGGGTGGAACTGAAGCTTTCTTT.

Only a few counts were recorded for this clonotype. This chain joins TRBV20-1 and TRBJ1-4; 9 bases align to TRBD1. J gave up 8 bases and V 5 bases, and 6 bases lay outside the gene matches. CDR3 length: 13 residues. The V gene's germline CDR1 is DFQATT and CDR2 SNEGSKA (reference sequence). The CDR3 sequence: CSAAGTGKEKLFF. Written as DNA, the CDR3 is TGCAGTGCTGCCGGGACAGGGAAGGAAAAACTGTTTTTT.

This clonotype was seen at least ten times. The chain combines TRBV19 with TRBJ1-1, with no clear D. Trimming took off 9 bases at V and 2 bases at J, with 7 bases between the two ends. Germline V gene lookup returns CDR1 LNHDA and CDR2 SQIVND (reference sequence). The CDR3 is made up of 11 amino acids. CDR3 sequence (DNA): TGTGCCAGCAAGGAAAACACTGAAGCTTTCTTT. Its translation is CASKENTEAFF.

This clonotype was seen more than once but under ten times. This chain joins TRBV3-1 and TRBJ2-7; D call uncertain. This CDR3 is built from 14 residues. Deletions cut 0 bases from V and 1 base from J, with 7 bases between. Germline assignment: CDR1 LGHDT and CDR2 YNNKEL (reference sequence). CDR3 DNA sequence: TGTGCCAGCAGCCAAGAAGGCAGTTCCTACGAGCAGTACTTC. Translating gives CASSQEGSSYEQYF.

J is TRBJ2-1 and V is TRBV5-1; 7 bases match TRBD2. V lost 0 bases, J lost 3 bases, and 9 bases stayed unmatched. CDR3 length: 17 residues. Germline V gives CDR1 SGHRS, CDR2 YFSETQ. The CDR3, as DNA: TGCGCCAGCAGCTTGGGGGGAGGGGCCAATCTCTACAATGAGCAGTTCTTC. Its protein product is CASSLGGGANLYNEQFF.

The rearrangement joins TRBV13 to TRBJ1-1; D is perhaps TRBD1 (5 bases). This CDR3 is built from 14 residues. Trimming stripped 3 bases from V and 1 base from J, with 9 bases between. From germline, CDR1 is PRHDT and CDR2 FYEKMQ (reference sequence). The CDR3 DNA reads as TGTGCCAGCAGCTTCGGGACTAGGAACACTGAAGCTTTCTTT. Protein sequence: CASSFGTRNTEAFF.

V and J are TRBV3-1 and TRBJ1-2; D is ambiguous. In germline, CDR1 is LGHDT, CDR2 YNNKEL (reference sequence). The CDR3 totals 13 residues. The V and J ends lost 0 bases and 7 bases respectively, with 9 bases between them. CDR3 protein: CASSQDWGGGYTF. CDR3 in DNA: TGTGCCAGCAGCCAAGATTGGGGAGGTGGCTACACCTTC.